One sample yielded the 15 T cell receptor beta chains listed below, sequenced in a study of blood T cell repertoires in COVID-19. Measured with immunoSEQ multiplex PCR; TCRdb has only the in-frame clones, and not every one. This sample has around 200,000 clones; around 80% occur once, and the top ten carry about 8.1%. Sequenced input: peripheral blood. Receptors were obtained from a woman between 50 and 59 years old with acute or convalescent COVID-19.

This CDR3 reads CATFLFVRGTYNEQFF. CDR3 nucleotide sequence: TGTGCCACCTTTTTGTTCGTGCGGGGCACTTACAATGAGCAGTTCTTC. The genes are TRBV24-1 and TRBJ2-1; D perhaps matches TRBD2 (6 bases). With 9 bases removed from V and 4 bases from J, the gap between germline ends came to 21 bases. This CDR3 is 16 amino acids long. CDR1 is KGHDR, CDR2 SFDVKD, per germline.

Only a few counts were recorded for this clone. The V gene is TRBV7-2, the J gene TRBJ2-1, with TRBD2 as a possible D gene (5 bases). Trimming removed 1 base at V and 3 bases at J, with 16 bases between. The CDR3 spans 17 residues. Germline V CDR1 and CDR2: SGHTA, FQGNSA. The CDR3 protein is CASSLVSSTGNYNEQFF. CDR3 bases: TGTGCCAGCAGCTTAGTATCTTCGACGGGGAACTACAATGAGCAGTTCTTC.

V gene TRBV14 combines with J gene TRBJ1-1; D may be TRBD1 (5 bases). The CDR3 is 15 residues long. The V and J ends lost 4 bases and 4 bases respectively, with 16 bases between them. Germline-derived CDR1 and CDR2 are SGHDN and FVKESK. This chain's CDR3 is CASSLTLGLGTEAFF. The CDR3 DNA is TGTGCCAGCAGCCTGACATTGGGACTGGGCACTGAAGCTTTCTTT.

J is TRBJ2-7 and V is TRBV5-8; TRBD2 might be the D (5 bases). The CDR3 spans 14 residues. The V gene lost 4 bases and the J gene lost 6 bases, with 17 bases spanning the gap. Germline V gives CDR1 SGHTS, CDR2 YDEGEE. CDR3 in amino acids: CASSHRDYGSEQYF. The CDR3 region has the DNA TGTGCCAGCAGCCACCGGGATTATGGCTCCGAGCAGTACTTC.

This rearrangement joins TRBV2 to TRBJ2-1; tentative D call: TRBD2 (6 bases). Germline V gene lookup returns CDR1 SNHLY and CDR2 FYNNEI. This CDR3 is 12 amino acids long. Between the trimmed V and J ends, which lost 9 bases and 3 bases, there was a span of 9 bases. CDR3 region: CASPGLYNEQFF. In DNA, the CDR3 is TGTGCCAGTCCGGGACTCTACAATGAGCAGTTCTTC.

This chain links TRBV5-1 with TRBJ1-2; no clear D. V was trimmed by 2 bases and J by 2 bases, leaving 7 bases between them. The CDR3 totals 13 residues. CDR1 is SGHRS, CDR2 YFSETQ, per germline. CDR3 in DNA: TGCGCCAGCAGCTTTGACGGGAACTATGGCTACACCTTC. Its protein product is CASSFDGNYGYTF.

This clone has more than one count but fewer than ten. The chain employs TRBV7-2 and TRBJ2-6, with D possibly TRBD1 on 5 matching bases. Deletions cut 5 bases from V and 0 bases from J, with 11 bases between. This CDR3 contains 16 residues. CDR1 and CDR2 from the germline V gene are SGHTA and FQGNSA. CDR3 amino acids: CASSPWGNSGANVLTF. CDR3 in DNA: TGTGCCAGCAGCCCGTGGGGCAACTCTGGGGCCAACGTCCTGACTTTC.

This clone has ten or more counts. The rearrangement joins TRBV6-2 or TRBV6-3 to TRBJ2-3; D may be TRBD2 (6 bases). There are 15 residues in the CDR3. The germline CDR1 and CDR2 sequences are MNHEY and SVGEGT. With 2 bases removed from V and 4 bases from J, the gap between germline ends came to 13 bases. The CDR3 loop is CASSYVAGMADTQYF. The CDR3, as DNA: TGTGCCAGCAGTTACGTGGCGGGAATGGCAGATACGCAGTATTTT.

The CDR3 region has the DNA TGCAGTGCTAGTCTTGTGGGACAGGGGGCTGACACCATATATTTT. This translates into CSASLVGQGADTIYF. The V and J genes are TRBV20-1 and TRBJ1-3; 12 nucleotides align to TRBD1. V shed 3 bases, J shed 8 bases, and the junction held 8 bases outside the gene matches. CDR3 length: 15 residues. Germline V gene lookup returns CDR1 DFQATT and CDR2 SNEGSKA (reference sequence).

As for this clone: The same CDR3 is also encoded by other DNA sequences in this sample. V usage is TRBV25-1 and J usage is TRBJ2-7; TRBD1 matches 8 bases. The trim removed 2 bases at V and 3 bases at J, leaving 3 bases unmatched. The CDR3 length is 14 residues. Germline V gives CDR1 MGHDK, CDR2 SYGVNS. The CDR3 spells CASSEIGQGYEQYF. CDR3 DNA sequence: TGTGCCAGCAGTGAAATAGGACAGGGCTACGAGCAGTACTTC.

The chain couples TRBV28 to TRBJ1-4, with a tentative D call TRBD1 (5 bases). The V end was cut by 7 bases, the J end by 5 bases, with 17 bases between. The germline V gene has CDR1 MDHEN and CDR2 SYDVKM. The CDR3 runs 15 residues. This CDR3 reads CASTGVLVRNEKLFF. CDR3 in DNA: TGTGCCAGCACGGGGGTCCTGGTGAGGAATGAAAAACTGTTTTTT. The variable domain in full, with the rest retrieved from reference TRBV28 and TRBJ1-4, is DVKVTQSSRYLVKRTGEKVFLECVQDMDHENMFWYRQDPGLGLRLIYFSYDVKMKEKGDIPEGYSVSREKKERFSLILESASTNQTSMYLCASTGVLVRNEKLFFGSGTQLSVL.

Here the CDR3 reads CASIGDANNSPLHF. The CDR3 region has the DNA TGTGCCAGCATAGGAGATGCTAATAATTCACCCCTCCACTTT. The rearrangement links TRBV2 to TRBJ1-6; D is unresolved. The CDR3 totals 14 residues. V was trimmed by 7 bases and J by 5 bases, leaving 12 bases between them. The germline V gene has CDR1 SNHLY and CDR2 FYNNEI.

This chain links TRBV14 with TRBJ1-1; D unresolved. The V end was cut by 2 bases, the J end by 3 bases, with 16 bases between. In germline, CDR1 is SGHDN, CDR2 FVKESK. The CDR3 loop spans 16 amino acids. Written as DNA, the CDR3 is TGTGCCAGCAGCCAACGGTCTGGGAGGAGAGACACTGAAGCTTTCTTT. Its protein is CASSQRSGRRDTEAFF.

The V and J genes are TRBV28 and TRBJ2-1, with TRBD2 matching over 9 bases. The V segment lost 6 bases and the J segment 6 bases; nucleotides outside the gene matches: 3. The CDR3 is 13 amino acids. Per the germline V gene, CDR1 is MDHEN and CDR2 is SYDVKM. The CDR3 protein is CASRYSGSNEQFF. CDR3 nucleotide sequence: TGTGCCAGCAGATATAGCGGGAGCAATGAGCAGTTCTTC.

The V and J genes are TRBV28 and TRBJ2-1, with D tentatively TRBD2 (5 bases). Germline CDR1 and CDR2: MDHEN and SYDVKM. The length of the CDR3 is 16 residues. V was cut by 6 bases and J by 0 bases, with 15 bases left in between. The CDR3 nucleotides are TGTGCCAGCAGGAAAAGCGGAAAAGGCTCCTACAATGAGCAGTTCTTC. Residues: CASRKSGKGSYNEQFF.